This TCR beta chain was identified during a study of T cell responses to AZD1222 COVID-19 vaccine. About the study: Second-dose intervals of approximately 4 or approximately 12 weeks were pooled. Notes on the study in general: CD4 TCRs linked to vaccination spanned spike, dominating at 160-218 and 743-854. Repertoires were sampled only after the peak T cell response. It should be noted that donors were predominantly white British and more often female, and clonal diversity was possibly underestimated.

The CDR3 spans 9 residues. Trimming shortened V by 3 bases and J by 13 bases, and 9 bases separated the two germline ends. From germline, CDR1 is DFQATT and CDR2 SNEGSKA (reference sequence). This clone was picked up one time. As yet, its antigen is unknown. The assay was immunoSEQ multiplex PCR, and TCRdb's table has in-frame clones only and misses some. The table has tens of thousands of clones, approximately 91% seen once; the top ten hold 20% to 25%. The gene calls are TRBV20-1 and TRBJ1-2, with D uncertain. The sequencing used peripheral blood, collected on day 0 of AZD1222 vaccination. This TCR derives from an adult in good health. This CDR3 reads CSASSRATF. In DNA form, the CDR3 reads TGCAGTGCTAGTAGTCGCGCCACCTTC.